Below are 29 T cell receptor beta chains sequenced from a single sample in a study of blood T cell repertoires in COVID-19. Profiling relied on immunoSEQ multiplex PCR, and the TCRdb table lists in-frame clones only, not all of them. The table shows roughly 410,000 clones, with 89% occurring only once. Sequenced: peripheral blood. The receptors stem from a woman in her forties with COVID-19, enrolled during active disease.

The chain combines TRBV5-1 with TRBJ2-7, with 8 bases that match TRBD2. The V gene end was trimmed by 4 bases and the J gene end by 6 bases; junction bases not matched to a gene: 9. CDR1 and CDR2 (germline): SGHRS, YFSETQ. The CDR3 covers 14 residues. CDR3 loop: CASSLGLAWGEQYF. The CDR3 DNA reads TGCGCCAGCAGCCTAGGACTAGCATGGGGCGAGCAGTACTTC.

CDR3: CASSRLGQGEIRTGELFF. The CDR3 nucleotides read TGTGCCAGCAGCCGTCTTGGACAGGGGGAGATTCGGACCGGGGAGCTGTTTTTT. The gene calls are TRBV27 and TRBJ2-2; 10 bases are shared with TRBD1. This CDR3 region has 18 residues. Germline V gene data show CDR1 as MNHEY and CDR2 as SMNVEV (reference sequence). With V trimmed by 6 bases and J by 5 bases, 15 bases remained unmatched.

The CDR3 sequence: CASSTQSSYNSPLHF. CDR3 nucleotide sequence: TGTGCCAGCAGCACACAGAGCTCCTATAATTCACCCCTCCACTTT. The chain combines TRBV7-9 with TRBJ1-6; unclear D gene. V lost 5 bases and J lost 0, with 8 bases in between. CDR3 length: 15 residues. CDR1 is SEHNR and CDR2 is FQNEAQ in the germline V gene (reference sequence).

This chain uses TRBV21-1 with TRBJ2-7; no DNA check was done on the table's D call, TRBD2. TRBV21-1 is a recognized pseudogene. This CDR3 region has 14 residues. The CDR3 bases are TGTGCCAGCAGCAAGTTAGCGGGAGGCTACGAGCAGTACTTC. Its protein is CASSKLAGGYEQYF.

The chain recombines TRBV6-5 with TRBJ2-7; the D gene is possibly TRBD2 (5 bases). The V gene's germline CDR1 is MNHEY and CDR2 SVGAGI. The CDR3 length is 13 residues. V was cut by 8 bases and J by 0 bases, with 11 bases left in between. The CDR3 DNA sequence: TGTGCCAGCGCGAGGGTTAGCTCCTACGAGCAGTACTTC. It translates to CASARVSSYEQYF.

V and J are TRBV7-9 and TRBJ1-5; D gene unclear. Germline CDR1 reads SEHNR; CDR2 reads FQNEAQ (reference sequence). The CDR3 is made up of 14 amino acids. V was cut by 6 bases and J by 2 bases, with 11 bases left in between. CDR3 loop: CASRSSPGNQPQHF. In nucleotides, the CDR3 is TGTGCCAGCAGGTCTTCTCCCGGCAATCAGCCCCAGCATTTT.

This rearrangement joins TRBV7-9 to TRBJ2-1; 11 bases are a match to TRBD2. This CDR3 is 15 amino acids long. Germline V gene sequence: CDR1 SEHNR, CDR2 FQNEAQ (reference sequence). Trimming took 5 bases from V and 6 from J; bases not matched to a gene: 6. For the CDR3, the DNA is TGTGCCAGCAGCCGACTAGCGGGGAAGGGCAATGAGCAGTTCTTC. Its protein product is CASSRLAGKGNEQFF.

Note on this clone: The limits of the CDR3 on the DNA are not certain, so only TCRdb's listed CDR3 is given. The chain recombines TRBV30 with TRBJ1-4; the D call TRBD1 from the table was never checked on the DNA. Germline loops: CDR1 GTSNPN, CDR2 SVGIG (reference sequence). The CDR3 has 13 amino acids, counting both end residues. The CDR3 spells CAWSVGQGAAVFF.

The CDR3 spells CASSPGQGKAEAFF. CDR3 nucleotide sequence: TGTGCCAGCAGCCCTGGACAGGGGAAGGCTGAAGCTTTCTTT. The chain links TRBV7-2 to TRBJ1-1; 9 bases agree with TRBD1. J was trimmed by 6 bases and V by 5 bases; bases with no gene match: 7. Per the germline V gene, CDR1 is SGHTA and CDR2 is FQGNSA. The CDR3 spans 14 residues.

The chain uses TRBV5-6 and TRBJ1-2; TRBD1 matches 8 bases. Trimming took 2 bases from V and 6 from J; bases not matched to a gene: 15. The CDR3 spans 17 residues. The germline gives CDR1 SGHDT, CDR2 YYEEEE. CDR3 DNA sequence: TGTGCCAGCAGCTTAAATCGAGGGCAGGGGGCTTACCATGGCTACACCTTC. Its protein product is CASSLNRGQGAYHGYTF. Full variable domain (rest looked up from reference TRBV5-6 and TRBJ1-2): DAGVTQSPTHLIKTRGQQVTLRCSPKSGHDTVSWYQQALGQGPQFIFQYYEEEERQRGNFPDRFSGHQFPNYSSELNVNALLLGDSALYLCASSLNRGQGAYHGYTFGSGTRLTVV.

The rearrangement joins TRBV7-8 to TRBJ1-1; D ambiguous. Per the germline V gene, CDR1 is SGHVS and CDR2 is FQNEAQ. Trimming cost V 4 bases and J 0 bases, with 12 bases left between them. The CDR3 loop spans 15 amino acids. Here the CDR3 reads CASSSREVLNTEAFF. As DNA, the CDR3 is TGTGCCAGCAGCTCCCGGGAAGTCCTGAACACTGAAGCTTTCTTT.

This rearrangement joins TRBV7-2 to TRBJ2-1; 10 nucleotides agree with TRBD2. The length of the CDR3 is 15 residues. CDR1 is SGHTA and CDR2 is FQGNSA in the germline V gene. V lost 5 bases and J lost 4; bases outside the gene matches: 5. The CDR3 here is CASSITSGDYNEQFF. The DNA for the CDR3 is TGTGCCAGCAGCATCACTAGCGGGGATTACAATGAGCAGTTCTTC.

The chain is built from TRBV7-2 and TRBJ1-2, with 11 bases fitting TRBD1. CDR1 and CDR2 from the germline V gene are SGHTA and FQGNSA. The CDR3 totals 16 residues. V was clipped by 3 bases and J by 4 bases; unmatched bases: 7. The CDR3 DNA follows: TGTGCCAGCAGCTTCTTCGGACAGGGGGCTGGCTATGGCTACACCTTC. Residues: CASSFFGQGAGYGYTF.

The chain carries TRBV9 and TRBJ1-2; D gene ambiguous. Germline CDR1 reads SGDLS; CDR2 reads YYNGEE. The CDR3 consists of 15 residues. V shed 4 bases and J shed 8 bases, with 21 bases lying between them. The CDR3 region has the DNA TGTGCCAGCAGCCGACACGCCGGTCCATCAGAAGGCTACACCTTC. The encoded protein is CASSRHAGPSEGYTF.

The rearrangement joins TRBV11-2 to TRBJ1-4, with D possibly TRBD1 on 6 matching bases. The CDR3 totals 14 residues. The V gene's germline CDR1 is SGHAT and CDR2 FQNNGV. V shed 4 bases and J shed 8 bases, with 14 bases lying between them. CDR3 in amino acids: CASSSQGLREKLFF. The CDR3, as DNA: TGTGCCAGCAGCTCCCAGGGGTTACGGGAAAAACTGTTTTTT.

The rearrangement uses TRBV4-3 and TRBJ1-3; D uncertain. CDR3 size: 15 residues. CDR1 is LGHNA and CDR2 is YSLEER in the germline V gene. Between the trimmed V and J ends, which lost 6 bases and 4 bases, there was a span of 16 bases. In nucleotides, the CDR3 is TGCGCCAGCAGTAGAAGCCGGGGTGCCGGAAACACCATATATTTT. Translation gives CASSRSRGAGNTIYF.

CDR3 DNA: TGTGCCAGCAGTTACTCCTACACGGCACAGCCGTACGAGCAGTACTTC. This codes for CASSYSYTAQPYEQYF. The rearrangement joins TRBV6-2 or TRBV6-3 to TRBJ2-7, with D hard to call. The CDR3 loop spans 16 amino acids. V was cut by 0 bases and J by 4 bases, with 16 bases left in between. The germline V gene has CDR1 MNHEY and CDR2 SVGEGT.

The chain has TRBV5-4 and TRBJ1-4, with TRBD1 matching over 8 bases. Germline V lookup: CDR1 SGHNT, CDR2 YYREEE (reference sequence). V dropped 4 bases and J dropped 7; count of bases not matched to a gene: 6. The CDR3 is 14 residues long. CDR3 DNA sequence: TGTGCCAGCAGCCTCTACGGACAGGGTGAAAAACTGTTTTTT. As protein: CASSLYGQGEKLFF.

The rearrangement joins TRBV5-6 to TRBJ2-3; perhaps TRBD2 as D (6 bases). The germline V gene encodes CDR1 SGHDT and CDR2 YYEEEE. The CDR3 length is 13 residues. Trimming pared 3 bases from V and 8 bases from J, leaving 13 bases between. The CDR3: CASSSTRKGTQYF. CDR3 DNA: TGTGCCAGCAGCTCGACTAGAAAGGGTACGCAGTATTTT.

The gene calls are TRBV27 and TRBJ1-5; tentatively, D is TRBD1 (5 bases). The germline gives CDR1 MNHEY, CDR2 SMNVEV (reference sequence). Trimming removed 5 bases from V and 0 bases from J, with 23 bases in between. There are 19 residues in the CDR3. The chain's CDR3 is CASSPGTGAGQISNQPQHF. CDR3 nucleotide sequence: TGTGCCAGCAGTCCAGGTACTGGCGCAGGGCAAATTAGCAATCAGCCCCAGCATTTT.

This CDR3 is CASIGSRITNTEAFF. The CDR3 DNA reads TGTGCCAGCATAGGTTCGAGGATTACGAACACTGAAGCTTTCTTT. The chain uses TRBV6-5 and TRBJ1-1; unclear D gene. V was shortened by 7 bases and J by 1 base, with 16 bases between the two germline ends. Germline lookup yields CDR1 MNHEY and CDR2 SVGAGI. The CDR3 spans 15 residues.

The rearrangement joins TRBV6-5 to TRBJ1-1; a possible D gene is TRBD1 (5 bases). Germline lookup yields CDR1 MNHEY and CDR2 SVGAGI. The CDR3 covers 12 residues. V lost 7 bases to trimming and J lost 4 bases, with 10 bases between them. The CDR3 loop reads CASTSGGTEAFF. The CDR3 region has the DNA TGTGCCAGCACCTCCGGGGGCACTGAAGCTTTCTTT.

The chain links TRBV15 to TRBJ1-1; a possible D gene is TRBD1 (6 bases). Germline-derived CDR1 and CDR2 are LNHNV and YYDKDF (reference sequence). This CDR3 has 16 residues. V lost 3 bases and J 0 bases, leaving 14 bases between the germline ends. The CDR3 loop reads CATSRRGTAMNTEAFF. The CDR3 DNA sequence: TGTGCCACCAGCAGGAGGGGGACGGCTATGAACACTGAAGCTTTCTTT.

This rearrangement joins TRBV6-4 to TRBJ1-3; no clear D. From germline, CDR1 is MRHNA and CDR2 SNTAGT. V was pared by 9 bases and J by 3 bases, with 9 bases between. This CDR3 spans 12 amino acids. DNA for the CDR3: TGTGCCAGGCCGGAGGGTGGAAACACCATATATTTT. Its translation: CARPEGGNTIYF.

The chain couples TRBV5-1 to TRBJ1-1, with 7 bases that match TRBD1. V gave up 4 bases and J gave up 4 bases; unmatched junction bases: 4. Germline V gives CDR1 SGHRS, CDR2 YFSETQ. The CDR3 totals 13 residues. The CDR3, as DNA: TGCGCCAGCAGCCTTGACAGGGTCACTGAAGCTTTCTTT. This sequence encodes CASSLDRVTEAFF.

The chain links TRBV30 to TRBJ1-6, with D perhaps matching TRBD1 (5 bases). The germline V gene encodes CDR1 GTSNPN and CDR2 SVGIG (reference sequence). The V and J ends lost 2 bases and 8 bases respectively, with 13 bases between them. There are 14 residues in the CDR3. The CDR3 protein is CAWSRRGGYSPLHF. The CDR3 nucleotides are TGTGCCTGGAGTAGACGGGGGGGGTATTCACCCCTCCACTTT.

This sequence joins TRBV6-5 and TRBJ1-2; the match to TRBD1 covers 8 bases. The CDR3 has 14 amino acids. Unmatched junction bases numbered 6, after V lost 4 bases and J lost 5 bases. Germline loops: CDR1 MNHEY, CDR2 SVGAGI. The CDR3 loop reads CASSFRDRRYGYTF. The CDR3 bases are TGTGCCAGCAGTTTCCGGGACAGGCGATATGGCTACACCTTC.

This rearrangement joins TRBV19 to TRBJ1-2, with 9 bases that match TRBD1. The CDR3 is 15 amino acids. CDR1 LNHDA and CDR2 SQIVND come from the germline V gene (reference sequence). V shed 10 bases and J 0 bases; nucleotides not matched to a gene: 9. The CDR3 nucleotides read TGTGCCACTAGCTCCGGGACAGGGACTAACTATGGCTACACCTTC. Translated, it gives CATSSGTGTNYGYTF.

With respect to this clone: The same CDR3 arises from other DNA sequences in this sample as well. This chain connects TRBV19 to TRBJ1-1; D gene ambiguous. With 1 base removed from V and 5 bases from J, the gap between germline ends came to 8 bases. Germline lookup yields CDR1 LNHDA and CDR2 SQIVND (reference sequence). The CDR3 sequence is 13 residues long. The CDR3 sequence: CASSIAGGTEAFF. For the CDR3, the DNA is TGTGCCAGTAGTATAGCAGGAGGGACTGAAGCTTTCTTT.